The next 20 T cell receptor beta chains were all read from a single sample in a study of cytomegalovirus exposure and HLA in healthy donors (dated by TCRdb to the late 2010s). Library preparation was by the immunoSEQ multiplex PCR assay. For the multiplex PCR, a mixture combining 60 forward primers for TCR Vbeta segments and 13 reverse primers for TCR Jbeta segments was used. TCRdb took this table from immuneACCESS and kept in-frame rearrangements with V and J called. Such tables lack part of the clones; where checked against another copy, unresolved V genes explain under half of the gap, and the rest is unexplained. For this sample the table gives more than 85,000 clones, of which more than 60% were detected only once. Jointly, the top ten make up around 6.6% of the sample. Sequencing input: PBMCs. Source of these receptors: a man in his thirties or forties in good health and CMV-seropositive.

The chain links TRBV7-2 to TRBJ2-3, with TRBD2 matching 9 bases. This CDR3 contains 19 residues. In germline, CDR1 is SGHTA, CDR2 FQGNSA. Trimming at V came to 5 bases and at J to 8 bases, leaving 23 bases not matched to a gene. CDR3 amino acids: CASSDIWGEAGGFPGTQYF. The CDR3 nucleotides are TGTGCCAGCAGCGATATTTGGGGAGAGGCGGGGGGGTTCCCGGGTACGCAGTATTTT.

The J gene is TRBJ2-5, the V gene TRBV6-5; 10 bases are shared with TRBD1. The DNA end is more similar to TRBJ2-7, so the J call may be wrong. Germline assignment: CDR1 MNHEY and CDR2 SVGAGI. This CDR3 is 15 amino acids long. This CDR3 is CASRSGQGVTYEQYF. The CDR3, as DNA: TGTGCCAGCAGATCCGGACAGGGGGTAACCTACGAGCAGTACTTC.

The chain uses TRBV30 and TRBJ1-2; the D gene is possibly TRBD1 (5 bases). There are 11 residues in the CDR3. Germline V gene sequence: CDR1 GTSNPN, CDR2 SVGIG (reference sequence). V lost 0 bases, J lost 12 bases, and 11 bases lay in between. The CDR3 DNA follows: TGTGCCTGGAGTGTATTTGACAGCCACACCTTC. This encodes CAWSVFDSHTF. Full variable domain (remainder filled in from reference TRBV30 and TRBJ1-2): SQTIHQWPATLVQPVGSPLSLECTVEGTSNPNLYWYRQAAGRGLQLLFYSVGIGQISSEVPQNLSASRPQDRQFILSSKKLLLSDSGFYLCAWSVFDSHTFGSGTRLTVV.

The count of this clone is one. The rearrangement links TRBV18 to TRBJ2-4; 10 nucleotides align to TRBD2. Per germline, CDR1 KGHSH and CDR2 LQKENI. V lost 2 bases, J lost 15 bases, and 13 bases stayed unmatched. This CDR3 region has 15 residues. CDR3: CASSPGGLAGAEWYF. The CDR3 nucleotides read TGTGCCAGCTCACCAGGAGGGCTAGCGGGGGCCGAGTGGTACTTC.

The chain employs TRBV2 and TRBJ1-2; a weak D match, TRBD1 (6 bases). V gave up 7 bases and J gave up 7 bases, with 19 bases separating them. Per germline, CDR1 SNHLY and CDR2 FYNNEI. The CDR3 loop spans 14 amino acids. The CDR3, as DNA: TGTGCCAGCAAGGGGGAGCGGGGGCGCTTTGGCTACACCTTC. Protein: CASKGERGRFGYTF.

This sequence joins TRBV13 and TRBJ1-2; the match to TRBD1 covers 9 bases. The CDR3 has 16 residues. In germline, CDR1 is PRHDT, CDR2 FYEKMQ (reference sequence). V was pared by 5 bases and J by 8 bases, with 15 bases of the junction left unmatched. CDR3 amino acids: CASSTRTGAHTTGYTF. The CDR3 DNA is TGTGCCAGCAGCACCAGGACAGGGGCGCACACGACGGGCTACACCTTC.

This clone came up once. The gene calls are TRBV27 and TRBJ1-1, with D perhaps matching TRBD1 (6 bases). V shed 7 bases and J shed 2 bases, with 17 bases lying between them. CDR1 and CDR2 (germline): MNHEY, SMNVEV (reference sequence). The CDR3 is made up of 15 amino acids. The CDR3 spells CASKLFRGANTEAFF. CDR3 in DNA: TGTGCCAGCAAACTCTTTCGGGGGGCAAACACTGAAGCTTTCTTT.

This clone was recorded only once. This chain joins TRBV29-1 and TRBJ1-3; D possibly corresponds to TRBD1 (5 bases). CDR3 length: 13 amino acids. V dropped 4 bases and J dropped 2 bases, with 9 bases sitting between them. Germline loops: CDR1 SQVTM, CDR2 ANQGSEA. The CDR3 loop reads CSVVGAAGNTIYF. CDR3 nucleotide sequence: TGCAGCGTTGTAGGGGCGGCTGGAAACACCATATATTTT. The full variable domain, with the rest looked up from reference TRBV29-1 and TRBJ1-3, is SAVISQKPSRDICQRGTSLTIQCQVDSQVTMMFWYRQQPGQSLTLIATANQGSEATYESGFVIDKFPISRPNLTFSTLTVSNMSPEDSSIYLCSVVGAAGNTIYFGEGSWLTVV.

V usage is TRBV20-1 and J usage is TRBJ2-1, with 9 bases that match TRBD2. J gave up 16 bases and V 6 bases, and 4 bases lay outside the gene matches. The CDR3 length is 9 residues. Germline CDR1 is DFQATT and CDR2 is SNEGSKA (reference sequence). The CDR3 nucleotides are TGCAGTGCCGGGACTAGCTATTTCTTC. It encodes CSAGTSYFF.

The gene calls are TRBV5-5 and TRBJ1-2, with D possibly TRBD1 on 6 matching bases. CDR3 length equals 15 residues. The germline V gene has CDR1 SGHKS and CDR2 YYEKEE (reference sequence). The V end was cut by 0 bases, the J end by 3 bases, with 12 bases between. The CDR3 loop reads CASSLGPGADYGYTF. The CDR3 region has the DNA TGTGCCAGCAGCTTGGGGCCAGGGGCGGACTATGGCTACACCTTC.

This clone was counted between two and nine times. CDR3 region: CASRGAGGSPDTQYF. In nucleotides, the CDR3 is TGTGCCAGCAGGGGAGCGGGGGGGTCCCCAGATACGCAGTATTTT. This chain links TRBV2 with TRBJ2-3, with 10 bases that match TRBD2. The CDR3 has 15 amino acids. V lost 6 bases to trimming and J lost 4 bases; unmatched junction nucleotides: 7. Looked up from germline, CDR1 is SNHLY and CDR2 is FYNNEI.

This chain uses TRBV6-1 with TRBJ1-2; D is possibly TRBD1 (6 bases). V was shortened by 3 bases and J by 7 bases, with 15 bases between the two germline ends. The germline CDR1 and CDR2 sequences are MNHNS and SASEGT. The CDR3 extends over 14 amino acids. CDR3 residues: CASSDDPGAGGYTF. In DNA, the CDR3 is TGTGCCAGCAGTGACGATCCAGGGGCGGGTGGCTACACCTTC.

In nucleotides, the CDR3 is TGTGCCAGCAGCGTAACCACAGGGGGCAACACCGGGGAGCTGTTTTTT. Translation gives CASSVTTGGNTGELFF. The V call is TRBV9, the J call TRBJ2-2; 9 positions agree with TRBD1. V shed 1 base and J 2 bases; nucleotides not matched to a gene: 3. Germline CDR1 SGDLS, CDR2 YYNGEE. The CDR3 length is 16 residues.

This clone is a singleton in its sample. The rearrangement joins TRBV30 to TRBJ1-1; D remains ambiguous. The V end was cut by 2 bases, the J end by 7 bases, with 8 bases between. Germline values: CDR1 GTSNPN, CDR2 SVGIG (reference sequence). CDR3 length: 11 amino acids. Here the CDR3 reads CAWSLGDEAFF. The CDR3 nucleotides read TGTGCCTGGAGTCTAGGAGATGAAGCTTTCTTT.

This clone was observed a few times. The chain is built from TRBV25-1 and TRBJ1-4; 7 bases map to TRBD1. Trimming cost V 2 bases and J 4 bases; bases outside gene matches: 10. Germline CDR1 reads MGHDK; CDR2 reads SYGVNS. The CDR3 loop spans 17 amino acids. CDR3 protein: CASSESSGTAVNEKLFF. The DNA for the CDR3 is TGTGCCAGCAGTGAAAGCTCCGGGACAGCGGTTAATGAAAAACTGTTTTTT.

The V call is TRBV5-6, the J call TRBJ1-2; 7 bases map to TRBD1. The CDR3 contains 15 residues. CDR1 is SGHDT and CDR2 is YYEEEE in the germline V gene. V gave up 4 bases and J gave up 6 bases; unmatched junction bases: 12. CDR3 bases: TGTGCCAGCAGCCCGGGACAGTTCCCGTCACATGGCTACACCTTC. Protein: CASSPGQFPSHGYTF.

This clone was observed a few times. The V gene is TRBV5-6, the J gene TRBJ1-2; possibly TRBD1 for D (6 bases). The germline V gene encodes CDR1 SGHDT and CDR2 YYEEEE. V was pared by 1 base and J by 6 bases, with 10 bases between. The CDR3 consists of 13 residues. The CDR3 loop reads CASSLMGADGYTF. In nucleotides, the CDR3 is TGTGCCAGCAGCTTGATGGGGGCGGATGGCTACACCTTC.

The chain uses TRBV6-5 and TRBJ2-7; D not certain. V gave up 5 bases and J gave up 3 bases, with 5 bases separating them. Germline CDR1 MNHEY, CDR2 SVGAGI. This CDR3 is built from 11 residues. CDR3: CASSRHYEQYF. As DNA, the CDR3 is TGTGCCAGCAGTCGACACTACGAGCAGTACTTC.

The chain recombines TRBV5-1 with TRBJ2-5; 11 bases match TRBD2. CDR3 length: 17 residues. With V trimmed by 4 bases and J by 4 bases, 12 bases remained unmatched. CDR1 is SGHRS and CDR2 is YFSETQ in the germline V gene. The CDR3 loop is CASSPGTSGTQGETQYF. As DNA, the CDR3 is TGCGCCAGCAGCCCTGGGACTAGCGGAACTCAGGGAGAGACCCAGTACTTC.

The chain has TRBV27 and TRBJ2-5; a weak D match, TRBD2 (5 bases). TRBJ2-7 matches the DNA end more closely, so the J call is doubtful. CDR3 size: 15 residues. The germline V gene has CDR1 MNHEY and CDR2 SMNVEV (reference sequence). The chain's CDR3 is CASSLYRGFSYEQYF. Here the CDR3 DNA reads TGTGCCAGCAGTTTATATCGGGGATTTAGCTACGAGCAGTACTTC.